The 27 T cell receptor beta chains given below trace back to one sample, sequenced in a study of blood T cell repertoires in COVID-19. The method was immunoSEQ multiplex PCR; TCRdb's version includes in-frame clones alone and lacks a portion of them. The sample includes about 75,000 clones, around 84% seen only once; the top ten take more than 20%. Specimen: peripheral blood. Source of these receptors: a woman aged 50 to 60 with acute or convalescent COVID-19.

There are a few counts of this clone. The V call is TRBV10-3, the J call TRBJ1-2; 8 bases align to TRBD1. V lost 7 bases to trimming and J lost 3 bases; unmatched junction nucleotides: 7. Germline assignment: CDR1 ENHRY and CDR2 SYGVKD. The CDR3 covers 14 residues. The CDR3 DNA sequence: TGTGCCATCAACTTGGGACAGGTCGACTATGGCTACACCTTC. It encodes CAINLGQVDYGYTF.

By frequency in the sample, this clone is large. This sample also contains other DNA sequences that code for the same CDR3. The chain joins TRBV7-8 to TRBJ1-1; D gene unclear. The CDR3 sequence is 13 residues long. Germline V gene sequence: CDR1 SGHVS, CDR2 FQNEAQ. Trimming left V 3 bases short and J 2 bases short, with 7 bases between. The CDR3 here is CASSFRTNTEAFF. The CDR3 DNA is TGTGCCAGCAGCTTCCGGACTAACACTGAAGCTTTCTTT.

The chain combines TRBV5-8 with TRBJ2-5, with 7 bases that match TRBD1. Germline V lookup: CDR1 SGHTS, CDR2 YDEGEE. This CDR3 region has 14 residues. Germline trimming cut 0 bases from V and 5 bases from J; bases unmatched to any gene: 4. The CDR3 DNA is TGTGCCAGCAGCTTGGACAGGGGAGTCGAGACCCAGTACTTC. It yields the protein CASSLDRGVETQYF.

Notes on this clone: No DNA is shown, since the ends of the CDR3 on it are uncertain; the CDR3 is the one TCRdb lists. The gene calls are TRBV6-4 and TRBJ2-4; the table's D call, TRBD1, was not checked against the DNA. With termini counted, the CDR3 has 13 amino acids. CDR1 is MRHNA, CDR2 SNTAGT, per germline. This CDR3 is CATTWAFGTGVHF.

The chain carries TRBV6-5 and TRBJ1-5, with D unclear. Trimming stripped 4 bases from V and 11 bases from J, with 21 bases between. The CDR3 loop spans 15 amino acids. Germline CDR1 MNHEY, CDR2 SVGAGI. The CDR3 nucleotides are TGTGCCAGCAGTTCTTCCGAAGGGCCGAGGGATTCCCAGCATTTT. Translated, it gives CASSSSEGPRDSQHF.

This rearrangement joins TRBV2 to TRBJ2-1, with TRBD2 matching over 7 bases. Germline V gene data show CDR1 as SNHLY and CDR2 as FYNNEI. The CDR3 is made up of 15 amino acids. V lost 4 bases to trimming and J lost 1 base; unmatched junction nucleotides: 4. The CDR3 DNA sequence: TGTGCCAGCAGTGTGAGCGGGGCATCCTACAATGAGCAGTTCTTC. Translating it yields CASSVSGASYNEQFF.

The chain is built from TRBV9 and TRBJ2-5; a weak D match, TRBD1 (5 bases). V was trimmed by 4 bases and J by 0 bases, leaving 16 bases between them. The CDR3 is made up of 16 amino acids. Germline V gene lookup returns CDR1 SGDLS and CDR2 YYNGEE. The CDR3 protein is CASSPHQGGHQETQYF. CDR3 nucleotide sequence: TGTGCCAGCAGCCCCCACCAGGGTGGGCACCAAGAGACCCAGTACTTC.

Only one count was recorded for this clone. The chain employs TRBV7-9 and TRBJ2-7; D is perhaps TRBD1 (6 bases). V was shortened by 2 bases and J by 3 bases, with 11 bases between the two germline ends. The germline V gene has CDR1 SEHNR and CDR2 FQNEAQ (reference sequence). The CDR3 sequence is 14 residues long. The CDR3 is CASSLQGNIYEQYF. DNA for the CDR3: TGTGCCAGCAGCTTACAGGGGAACATCTACGAGCAGTACTTC.

The chain employs TRBV28 and TRBJ1-6; D remains unclear. The CDR3 has 13 amino acids. Germline lookup yields CDR1 MDHEN and CDR2 SYDVKM. The ends were cut back, 2 bases at V and 4 bases at J, with 3 bases in the middle. The DNA of the CDR3 is TGTGCCAGCAGTTTACAGTATAATTCACCCCTCCACTTT. Residues: CASSLQYNSPLHF.

A few counts support this clone. The rearrangement links TRBV7-3 to TRBJ1-1; the D is unclear. The CDR3 totals 14 residues. Trimming pared 1 base from V and 1 base from J, leaving 7 bases between. Germline-derived CDR1 and CDR2 are SGHTA and FQGTGA. Here the CDR3 DNA reads TGTGCCAGCAGCTTAAGCGGCCCGAACACTGAAGCTTTCTTT. This gives the protein CASSLSGPNTEAFF.

The V and J genes are TRBV5-5 and TRBJ1-1; D not resolved. The CDR3 is 13 amino acids. V gave up 3 bases and J gave up 1 base, with 7 bases separating them. Germline lookup yields CDR1 SGHKS and CDR2 YYEKEE (reference sequence). The CDR3 sequence is CASSSPGNTEAFF. The CDR3 nucleotides are TGTGCCAGCAGCTCCCCGGGGAACACTGAAGCTTTCTTT.

J is TRBJ1-1 and V is TRBV7-9, with D unclear. V was trimmed by 1 base and J by 0 bases, leaving 15 bases between them. The germline CDR1 and CDR2 sequences are SEHNR and FQNEAQ (reference sequence). The CDR3 consists of 17 residues. CDR3 coding DNA: TGTGCCAGCAGCTTAGGATTCTCGGCAGACATGAACACTGAAGCTTTCTTT. As protein: CASSLGFSADMNTEAFF.

The chain couples TRBV4-3 to TRBJ1-5, with 8 bases matching TRBD1. V lost 0 bases and J lost 0; bases outside the gene matches: 13. Germline-derived CDR1 and CDR2 are LGHNA and YSLEER. The CDR3 contains 20 residues. The CDR3, as DNA: TGCGCCAGCAGCCAAGATTCTGGCGGGACAGGTTACGATAGCAATCAGCCCCAGCATTTT. Its protein is CASSQDSGGTGYDSNQPQHF.

This chain connects TRBV20-1 to TRBJ1-1, with TRBD1 identical over 9 bases. With 3 bases clipped from V and 6 bases from J, the junction kept 5 bases outside the gene matches. Germline lookup yields CDR1 DFQATT and CDR2 SNEGSKA (reference sequence). CDR3 length equals 13 residues. CDR3: CSASGDRVAEAFF. CDR3 sequence (DNA): TGCAGTGCTAGTGGGGACAGGGTAGCTGAAGCTTTCTTT.

V usage is TRBV6-5 and J usage is TRBJ2-5; maybe TRBD1 (6 bases). The CDR3 length is 15 residues. CDR1 is MNHEY, CDR2 SVGAGI, per germline. Trimming pared 2 bases from V and 5 bases from J, leaving 15 bases between. The CDR3 is CASSYGGRSWETQYF. CDR3 sequence (DNA): TGTGCCAGCAGTTACGGGGGCAGGAGTTGGGAGACCCAGTACTTC.

V and J are TRBV7-2 and TRBJ2-2; possibly TRBD2 for D (5 bases). Germline V gene sequence: CDR1 SGHTA, CDR2 FQGNSA. The CDR3 extends over 14 amino acids. Deletions cut 2 bases from V and 8 bases from J, with 12 bases between. The CDR3: CASSLSLAGGELFF. Here the CDR3 DNA reads TGTGCCAGCAGCTTATCGCTAGCTGGTGGGGAGCTGTTTTTT.

This clone has just a few counts. The chain carries TRBV28 and TRBJ2-7, with 14 nucleotides matching TRBD2. V lost 5 bases, J lost 3 bases, and 6 bases stayed unmatched. The length of the CDR3 is 16 residues. Germline assignment: CDR1 MDHEN and CDR2 SYDVKM. The CDR3: CASSGGTSGRGYEQYF. The CDR3 bases are TGTGCCAGCAGTGGCGGGACTAGCGGGAGAGGCTACGAGCAGTACTTC.

The rearrangement joins TRBV9 to TRBJ2-7; no clear D gene. CDR1 is SGDLS, CDR2 YYNGEE, per germline. The CDR3 is 14 amino acids. The V and J ends lost 0 bases and 4 bases respectively, with 11 bases between them. The CDR3: CASSVEAGPYEQYF. The CDR3 DNA reads as TGTGCCAGCAGCGTAGAGGCAGGCCCTTACGAGCAGTACTTC.

The chain links TRBV27 to TRBJ1-6; D gene ambiguous. Germline V gene lookup returns CDR1 MNHEY and CDR2 SMNVEV (reference sequence). V lost 6 bases, J lost 4 bases, and 19 bases lay in between. The CDR3 runs to 17 residues. DNA for the CDR3: TGTGCCAGCAGACCCAGCGGGAGCCTGGGGTATAATTCACCCCTCCACTTT. It encodes CASRPSGSLGYNSPLHF.

This chain links TRBV6-5 with TRBJ2-2; D gene ambiguous. The germline CDR1 and CDR2 sequences are MNHEY and SVGAGI. The V end was cut by 5 bases, the J end by 3 bases, with 13 bases between. This CDR3 has 15 residues. The CDR3 loop reads CASSLIDGYTGELFF. CDR3 DNA: TGTGCCAGCAGTCTAATCGACGGGTACACCGGGGAGCTGTTTTTT.

The rearrangement uses TRBV23-1 and TRBJ2-7; 9 bases line up with TRBD1. TRBV23-1 is sorted into the ORF group, with uncertain function. J gave up 7 bases and V 0 bases, and 10 bases lay outside the gene matches. The CDR3 runs to 16 residues. The CDR3 loop is CASSQSGRGQGKEQYF. As DNA, the CDR3 is TGCGCCAGCAGTCAATCAGGCCGGGGACAGGGCAAGGAGCAGTACTTC.

The chain couples TRBV14 to TRBJ2-1; tentatively, D is TRBD2 (5 bases). Germline loops: CDR1 SGHDN, CDR2 FVKESK. The CDR3 sequence is 16 residues long. Trimming shortened V by 1 base and J by 5 bases, and 15 bases separated the two germline ends. CDR3 sequence (DNA): TGTGCCAGCAGCCAAGGGGCGGGTTTAGGACACAATGAGCAGTTCTTC. Translating it yields CASSQGAGLGHNEQFF.

The chain combines TRBV27 with TRBJ2-7; D is possibly TRBD1 (6 bases). Germline loops: CDR1 MNHEY, CDR2 SMNVEV (reference sequence). The CDR3 runs 14 residues. V dropped 1 base and J dropped 3 bases, with 10 bases sitting between them. The CDR3 protein is CASSLFRGNYEQYF. In DNA, the CDR3 is TGTGCCAGCAGTTTATTTAGGGGGAACTACGAGCAGTACTTC.

This chain connects TRBV12-3 or TRBV12-4 to TRBJ2-7; tentative D call: TRBD2 (6 bases). Trimming pared 3 bases from V and 4 bases from J, leaving 10 bases between. CDR3 size: 13 residues. CDR3: CASSFRLGYEQYF. The DNA of the CDR3 is TGTGCCAGCAGTTTCAGACTAGGGTACGAGCAGTACTTC.

This rearrangement joins TRBV28 to TRBJ1-3; the match to TRBD1 covers 7 bases. Trimming removed 6 bases from V and 4 bases from J; junction bases left unmatched: 6. The CDR3 contains 14 residues. Germline loops: CDR1 MDHEN, CDR2 SYDVKM. The CDR3 region has the DNA TGTGCCAGCAGCAAAGACAGGGTAGGAAACACCATATATTTT. It specifies CASSKDRVGNTIYF. The full variable domain, completed using reference TRBV28 and TRBJ1-3, is DVKVTQSSRYLVKRTGEKVFLECVQDMDHENMFWYRQDPGLGLRLIYFSYDVKMKEKGDIPEGYSVSREKKERFSLILESASTNQTSMYLCASSKDRVGNTIYFGEGSWLTVV.

The count of this clone is one. The chain links TRBV18 to TRBJ1-1; 8 nucleotides align to TRBD1. V shed 2 bases, J shed 2 bases, and the junction held 4 bases outside the gene matches. The CDR3 is made up of 15 amino acids. The germline CDR1 and CDR2 sequences are KGHSH and LQKENI. CDR3 coding DNA: TGTGCCAGCTCACCAAGGACAGGGCTTAACACTGAAGCTTTCTTT. Translated: CASSPRTGLNTEAFF.

A remark on this clone: Other DNA sequences in this specimen translate into the identical CDR3. The rearrangement links TRBV9 to TRBJ2-1; 8 bases align to TRBD2. The CDR3 sequence is 15 residues long. V was pared by 2 bases and J by 4 bases, with 5 bases of the junction left unmatched. The germline gives CDR1 SGDLS, CDR2 YYNGEE. The CDR3 DNA sequence: TGTGCCAGCAGCGTCGGTAGCGGGGCGTACAATGAGCAGTTCTTC. Translating it yields CASSVGSGAYNEQFF.